The 18 T cell receptor beta chains below come from one sample, sequenced in a study of pediatric ulcerative colitis. TCRdb keeps only in-frame clones here, not all; method: immunoSEQ multiplex PCR. The sample has approximately 32,000 clones; 82% are singletons. Sequences were obtained from blood. The receptors stem from a boy aged 5-17 years with severe ulcerative colitis.

This chain joins TRBV27 and TRBJ2-7, with 8 bases identical to TRBD1. Losses at the gene ends were 5 bases for V and 4 bases for J; bases not matched to a gene: 10. This CDR3 is 15 amino acids long. Germline CDR1 MNHEY, CDR2 SMNVEV (reference sequence). The CDR3, as DNA: TGTGCCAGCAGTCACGGACAGGGCCCCATTTACGAGCAGTACTTC. Its protein product is CASSHGQGPIYEQYF.

This chain joins TRBV2 and TRBJ1-1; possible D gene TRBD1, 5 bases. Germline V gene data show CDR1 as SNHLY and CDR2 as FYNNEI. Trimming took off 5 bases at V and 3 bases at J, with 13 bases between the two ends. This CDR3 comprises 14 residues. The CDR3: CASSPITGDTEAFF. The CDR3 coding sequence is TGTGCCAGCAGTCCCATTACAGGTGACACTGAAGCTTTCTTT.

This clone was seen a handful of times. J is TRBJ1-2 and V is TRBV28; 10 bases agree with TRBD1. V shed 5 bases and J 4 bases; nucleotides not matched to a gene: 10. This CDR3 spans 16 amino acids. Germline lookup yields CDR1 MDHEN and CDR2 SYDVKM. CDR3 bases: TGTGCCAGCAGTAACCCCGGGACAGGGGTCGGCTATGGCTACACCTTC. It codes for CASSNPGTGVGYGYTF.

The V call is TRBV10-3, the J call TRBJ2-7; no reliable D call. This CDR3 is built from 14 residues. V was pared by 5 bases and J by 2 bases, with 13 bases between. Germline CDR1 is ENHRY and CDR2 is SYGVKD. The CDR3 DNA reads TGTGCCATCAGTCTTCGAAAAGAGGCCTACGAGCAGTACTTC. Translation: CAISLRKEAYEQYF.

This CDR3 reads CASSPGTGELFF. The CDR3 nucleotides read TGTGCCAGCAGCCCTGGGACCGGGGAGCTGTTTTTT. This rearrangement joins TRBV7-6 to TRBJ2-2; the D is unclear. The germline CDR1 and CDR2 sequences are SGHVS and FNYEAQ. The CDR3 runs 12 residues. V dropped 5 bases and J dropped 5 bases, with 6 bases sitting between them.

The genes are TRBV19 and TRBJ1-5; weak D call: TRBD1 (6 bases). The germline gives CDR1 LNHDA, CDR2 SQIVND (reference sequence). The CDR3 has 15 amino acids. Trimming shortened V by 5 bases and J by 1 base, and 12 bases separated the two germline ends. The CDR3 sequence is CASSFGQRSNQPQHF. In nucleotides, the CDR3 is TGTGCCAGTAGTTTCGGACAGCGAAGCAATCAGCCCCAGCATTTT.

This chain's CDR3 is CASSLTSGEVVHEQFF. The DNA of the CDR3 is TGTGCCAGCAGCTTGACTAGCGGGGAGGTGGTCCATGAGCAGTTCTTC. The V call is TRBV7-9, the J call TRBJ2-1; 11 bases match TRBD2. After removal of 3 bases from V and 8 bases from J, the junction contained 9 bases not matched to a gene. The germline CDR1 and CDR2 sequences are SEHNR and FQNEAQ (reference sequence). The CDR3 loop spans 16 amino acids.

The V and J genes are TRBV7-9 and TRBJ2-2; D is perhaps TRBD1 (5 bases). This CDR3 is 15 amino acids long. From germline, CDR1 is SEHNR and CDR2 FQNEAQ (reference sequence). Trimming left V 1 base short and J 3 bases short, with 9 bases between. The CDR3 sequence is CASSLVGRDTGELFF. CDR3 DNA sequence: TGTGCCAGCAGCTTAGTAGGCAGGGACACCGGGGAGCTGTTTTTT.

The chain joins TRBV6-5 to TRBJ1-5; TRBD1 agrees at 7 bases. From germline, CDR1 is MNHEY and CDR2 SVGAGI. The ends lost 6 bases at V and 2 bases at J; junction bases unmatched: 7. This CDR3 contains 15 residues. Here the CDR3 reads CASSFDRDGNQPQHF. CDR3 sequence (DNA): TGTGCCAGCAGCTTCGACAGGGATGGCAATCAGCCCCAGCATTTT.

V and J are TRBV4-2 and TRBJ2-7, with D perhaps assigned TRBD1 or TRBD2 (6 bases each). The V and J ends lost 6 bases and 0 bases respectively, with 18 bases between them. CDR3 length: 16 residues. From germline, CDR1 is LGHNA and CDR2 YNFKEQ. The CDR3, as DNA: TGTGCCAGCAGGTATGAGGGGGACTCCCACTCCTACGAGCAGTACTTC. This encodes CASRYEGDSHSYEQYF.

The chain is built from TRBV6-1 and TRBJ2-7; D perhaps matches TRBD2 (5 bases). CDR1 MNHNS and CDR2 SASEGT come from the germline V gene. The CDR3 has 11 residues. V shed 4 bases and J shed 7 bases, with 8 bases lying between them. The CDR3 spells CASSGRGEQYF. CDR3 sequence (DNA): TGTGCCAGCAGTGGGAGAGGGGAGCAGTACTTC.

CDR3 sequence reads: CASSLPGQGAYEQYF. The CDR3 coding sequence is TGTGCCAGCAGTTTACCGGGACAGGGGGCCTACGAGCAGTACTTC. The chain employs TRBV27 and TRBJ2-7; 11 positions agree with TRBD1. The ends lost 2 bases at V and 2 bases at J; junction bases unmatched: 2. Germline CDR1 is MNHEY and CDR2 is SMNVEV (reference sequence). The CDR3 has 15 residues.

The chain joins TRBV7-2 to TRBJ2-2, with D hard to call. The V gene lost 6 bases and the J gene lost 4 bases, with 9 bases spanning the gap. The CDR3 has 13 amino acids. Looked up from germline, CDR1 is SGHTA and CDR2 is FQGNSA. The DNA for the CDR3 is TGTGCCAGCAGGGCCTCGGGCACCGGGGAGCTGTTTTTT. It yields the protein CASRASGTGELFF.

The chain joins TRBV4-1 to TRBJ2-5; D not resolved. Germline V CDR1 and CDR2: MGHRA, YSYEKL. The CDR3 runs 15 residues. Trimming removed 0 bases from V and 5 bases from J, with 13 bases in between. The CDR3 nucleotides are TGCGCCAGCAGCCAAGATGTCGCGGTTCGGGAGACCCAGTACTTC. This translates into CASSQDVAVRETQYF.

This rearrangement joins TRBV15 to TRBJ1-2; D is perhaps TRBD1 (5 bases). Germline V gene sequence: CDR1 LNHNV, CDR2 YYDKDF (reference sequence). The CDR3 sequence is 17 residues long. Trimming took off 0 bases at V and 2 bases at J, with 16 bases between the two ends. The CDR3, as DNA: TGTGCCACCAGCAGAGACAGGGCCCCAGTATTAAACTATGGCTACACCTTC. It encodes CATSRDRAPVLNYGYTF.

The V call is TRBV7-8, the J call TRBJ2-4; D possibly corresponds to TRBD1 (7 bases). Germline V lookup: CDR1 SGHVS, CDR2 FQNEAQ. Deletions cut 3 bases from V and 6 bases from J, with 15 bases between. The CDR3 spans 15 residues. In nucleotides, the CDR3 is TGTGCCAGCAGCTTGGGGCAGGGGGGAGGAAACATTCAGTACTTC. It codes for CASSLGQGGGNIQYF.

This chain uses TRBV7-2 with TRBJ2-3; D is unclear. V was pared by 4 bases and J by 6 bases, with 17 bases between. This CDR3 is built from 15 residues. In germline, CDR1 is SGHTA, CDR2 FQGNSA. The CDR3 DNA is TGTGCCAGCAGCTCTCCATCGGCCTTGCGGGATACGCAGTATTTT. Translating gives CASSSPSALRDTQYF.

This clone occurred once. The J gene is TRBJ2-1, the V gene TRBV10-3, with D perhaps assigned TRBD1 or TRBD2 (6 bases each). Trimming cost V 2 bases and J 2 bases, with 10 bases left between them. Per the germline V gene, CDR1 is ENHRY and CDR2 is SYGVKD. CDR3 length: 15 amino acids. CDR3 in amino acids: CAISEPGGPYNEQFF. The CDR3 DNA follows: TGTGCCATCAGTGAGCCTGGGGGGCCCTACAATGAGCAGTTCTTC.